Presented here are 20 T cell receptor beta chains from one specimen sequenced in a study of blood T cell repertoires in COVID-19. Produced via immunoSEQ multiplex PCR; TCRdb's table is partial and in-frame only. Among a few hundred thousand clones listed, nearly 90% were seen once. The material sequenced was PBMCs or T cells enriched from blood (not recorded which). These receptors were taken from a woman younger than 30 with acute COVID-19.

The sample holds one count of this clone. Germline is not matched at one junction end, which may reflect a read error. The chain has TRBV15 and TRBJ1-1; 10 nucleotides match TRBD1. The CDR3 runs 15 residues. CDR1 is LNHNV, CDR2 YYDKDF, per germline (reference sequence). CDR3 sequence reads: CATSRWTGGNNEAFF. For the CDR3, the DNA is TGTGCCACCAGCAGGTGGACAGGGGGGAACAATGAAGCTTTCTTT. Complete variable domain (other parts from reference TRBV15 and TRBJ1-1): DAMVIQNPRYQVTQFGKPVTLSCSQTLNHNVMYWYQQKSSQAPKLLFHYYDKDFNNEADTPDNFQSRRPNTSFCFLDIRSPGLGDTAMYLCATSRWTGGNNEAFFGQGTRLTVV.

This clone appeared a single time. The J gene is TRBJ2-3, the V gene TRBV15; D ambiguous. The CDR3 totals 14 residues. V gave up 0 bases and J gave up 6 bases, with 10 bases separating them. The V gene's germline CDR1 is LNHNV and CDR2 YYDKDF (reference sequence). For the CDR3, the DNA is TGTGCCACCAGCAGAGATCAGTCGACTGATACGCAGTATTTT. Encoded protein: CATSRDQSTDTQYF.

The chain combines TRBV5-5 with TRBJ2-7, with a possible D match to TRBD1 (5 bases). Trimming cost V 4 bases and J 3 bases, with 17 bases left between them. This CDR3 comprises 15 residues. CDR1 and CDR2 from the germline V gene are SGHKS and YYEKEE (reference sequence). CDR3 bases: TGTGCCAGCAGCCTCACAGGCAGAGCTTTCTACGAGCAGTACTTC. Protein: CASSLTGRAFYEQYF.

Points on this clone: Within the sample, other DNA sequences also encode this same CDR3. V is TRBV9 and J is TRBJ2-5; the match to TRBD2 covers 11 bases. Germline trimming cut 0 bases from V and 2 bases from J; bases unmatched to any gene: 6. The CDR3 spans 17 residues. Germline V gene data show CDR1 as SGDLS and CDR2 as YYNGEE. CDR3 DNA sequence: TGTGCCAGCAGCGTAGGGCTAGCGGGAGGCGGGCAAGAGACCCAGTACTTC. As protein: CASSVGLAGGGQETQYF.

As DNA, the CDR3 is TGTGCCAGCAGTAAGTACGGGGCTGGGGCCAACGTCCTGACTTTC. It encodes CASSKYGAGANVLTF. The chain uses TRBV27 and TRBJ2-6; a weak D match, TRBD2 (5 bases). V was clipped by 5 bases and J by 2 bases, with 10 bases between them. Looked up from germline, CDR1 is MNHEY and CDR2 is SMNVEV (reference sequence). The CDR3 has 15 amino acids.

The CDR3 nucleotides read TGTGCCAGCAGCGTAGGCTCAGGGTGCGAGACAGATACGCAGTATTTT. This encodes CASSVGSGCETDTQYF. The J gene is TRBJ2-3, the V gene TRBV9; D is possibly TRBD1 (5 bases). The CDR3 contains 16 residues. V was trimmed by 0 bases and J by 3 bases, leaving 14 bases between them. Germline-derived CDR1 and CDR2 are SGDLS and YYNGEE.

Note on this clone: Its ends do not fully match the called genes, so a read error is possible. This sequence joins TRBV28 and TRBJ2-5, with 13 nucleotides matching TRBD2. The CDR3 sequence is 16 residues long. Germline assignment: CDR1 MDHEN and CDR2 SYDVKM. The CDR3, as DNA: TGTGCCAGCAGTTTGAGACTAGCGGGAGGCCAACAGACCCAGTACTTC. Translated: CASSLRLAGGQQTQYF.

The rearrangement uses TRBV27 and TRBJ2-7; 8 positions match TRBD2. The CDR3 has 16 amino acids. Germline V CDR1 and CDR2: MNHEY, SMNVEV (reference sequence). V was pared by 2 bases and J by 5 bases, with 11 bases of the junction left unmatched. This CDR3 reads CASSLRREVRGDEQYF. CDR3 in DNA: TGTGCCAGCAGTTTAAGGCGGGAGGTAAGGGGCGACGAGCAGTACTTC.

The J gene is TRBJ1-3, the V gene TRBV5-6, with a possible D match to TRBD1 (5 bases). The germline V gene encodes CDR1 SGHDT and CDR2 YYEEEE. The CDR3 is 14 amino acids. The V and J ends lost 2 bases and 8 bases respectively, with 14 bases between them. CDR3 residues: CASSFGHVRDTIYF. Here the CDR3 DNA reads TGTGCCAGCAGCTTTGGACACGTTCGAGACACCATATATTTT.

The gene calls are TRBV7-9 and TRBJ2-7; D gene unclear. Germline loops: CDR1 SEHNR, CDR2 FQNEAQ (reference sequence). V lost 5 bases to trimming and J lost 5 bases, with 13 bases between them. The CDR3 is 13 residues long. The CDR3 region has the DNA TGTGCCAGCAGCCGTCTAGAGCTAGACGAGCAGTACTTC. This encodes CASSRLELDEQYF.

The gene calls are TRBV28 and TRBJ1-5, with TRBD1 matching 10 bases. The germline gives CDR1 MDHEN, CDR2 SYDVKM. The CDR3 covers 15 residues. Losses at the gene ends were 3 bases for V and 4 bases for J; bases not matched to a gene: 3. The chain's CDR3 is CASSLDRGANQPQHF. The CDR3 region has the DNA TGTGCCAGCAGTTTGGACAGGGGGGCAAATCAGCCCCAGCATTTT.

The rearrangement joins TRBV10-3 to TRBJ2-7; D is possibly TRBD2 (7 bases). The CDR3 runs 16 residues. Per the germline V gene, CDR1 is ENHRY and CDR2 is SYGVKD. V lost 3 bases to trimming and J lost 0 bases, with 15 bases between them. CDR3 nucleotide sequence: TGTGCCATCAGTGAAGGGGGGGCCCGGAGCTCCTACGAGCAGTACTTC. It is translated as CAISEGGARSSYEQYF.

The chain uses TRBV18 and TRBJ1-2, with D maybe TRBD1 (6 bases). Trimming took 4 bases from V and 2 from J, leaving 8 bases between them. The CDR3 length is 13 residues. The germline V gene has CDR1 KGHSH and CDR2 LQKENI. The CDR3 DNA reads TGTGCCAGCTCACTAGACAGGAACTATGGCTACACCTTC. This translates into CASSLDRNYGYTF.

The rearrangement joins TRBV19 to TRBJ2-3; no definite D call. Trimming stripped 2 bases from V and 4 bases from J, with 4 bases between. The CDR3 has 12 residues. Germline lookup yields CDR1 LNHDA and CDR2 SQIVND (reference sequence). The DNA of the CDR3 is TGTGCCAGTAGTATATCCGCAGATACGCAGTATTTT. This codes for CASSISADTQYF.

The rearrangement links TRBV10-3 to TRBJ1-3, with D hard to call. This CDR3 has 15 residues. CDR1 ENHRY and CDR2 SYGVKD come from the germline V gene. Trimming removed 0 bases at V and 4 bases at J, with 10 bases between. The CDR3 nucleotides are TGTGCCATCAGTGAGTCGAGGACTCCGGGAAACACCATATATTTT. Its protein is CAISESRTPGNTIYF.

V is TRBV29-1 and J is TRBJ2-5; 8 nucleotides line up with TRBD1. The CDR3 extends over 13 amino acids. V lost 6 bases and J lost 4; bases outside the gene matches: 7. Germline lookup yields CDR1 SQVTM and CDR2 ANQGSEA. CDR3 coding DNA: TGCAGCGTAGAGCGGACAGGGCCAGAGACCCAGTACTTC. This translates into CSVERTGPETQYF.

The rearrangement joins TRBV9 to TRBJ2-7; 10 bases align to TRBD2. V shed 2 bases, J shed 4 bases, and the junction held 12 bases outside the gene matches. CDR3 size: 17 residues. Germline values: CDR1 SGDLS, CDR2 YYNGEE. The CDR3 loop reads CASSVGPSGRAAYEQYF. DNA for the CDR3: TGTGCCAGCAGCGTCGGGCCTAGCGGGAGAGCCGCATACGAGCAGTACTTC.

The chain links TRBV28 to TRBJ2-7; 8 nucleotides line up with TRBD1. CDR1 and CDR2 from the germline V gene are MDHEN and SYDVKM. There are 15 residues in the CDR3. After removal of 5 bases from V and 5 bases from J, the junction contained 11 bases not matched to a gene. The CDR3 spells CASSVFQGAGDEQYF. The CDR3 bases are TGTGCCAGCAGTGTATTCCAGGGGGCGGGTGACGAGCAGTACTTC.

The V call is TRBV12-5, the J call TRBJ2-3; the D is unclear. Germline CDR1 is LGHNT and CDR2 is FRNRAP. V lost 1 base and J lost 0, with 20 bases in between. This CDR3 region has 19 residues. The CDR3 DNA sequence: TGTGCTAGTGGTTTGGCCCCGTTAACGGGTCTCGGTAGCACAGATACGCAGTATTTT. It yields the protein CASGLAPLTGLGSTDTQYF.

The gene calls are TRBV11-2 and TRBJ2-3, with D maybe TRBD1 (6 bases). The CDR3 length is 15 residues. V dropped 4 bases and J dropped 2 bases, with 13 bases sitting between them. Germline CDR1 and CDR2: SGHAT and FQNNGV. CDR3 protein: CASSSQGTITDTQYF. CDR3 nucleotide sequence: TGTGCCAGCAGCTCTCAGGGGACAATCACAGATACGCAGTATTTT.